The present TCR beta chain was sequenced within a study of tumor-infiltrating lymphocytes in primary liver carcinoma (TCRdb year 2017). For the wider study: Hepatocellular carcinoma (four) or combined HCC and intrahepatic cholangiocarcinoma (one) was present in the five patients, who were three men and two women aged 30 to 69 years. Tumors of the five patients were stage T1-T3 N0M0 with maximum diameters of roughly 4.2 to 11 cm. Each sample produced about 3.5 to 7.5 million productive TCRbeta reads, and read depth showed no significant difference between tissue types. The study combined TCRbeta repertoire sequencing, expression microarrays and whole-exome sequencing across five regions of each liver tumor, with adjacent normal tissue and blood. A total of 35 specimens from 5 patients underwent TCRbeta repertoire sequencing, comprising some 25 tumor regions, 5 adjacent noncancerous liver tissues and 5 peripheral blood samples. High reproducibility was observed for the technical replicate repertoires, with mean shared-clone rates about 0.92 and correlation coefficients above 0.98.

Total RNA and DNA were co-extracted without cell sorting from roughly 20-30 mg of bulk tissue using the AllPrep DNA/RNA mini kit. Between late 2015 and early 2016, roughly 5 patients in China with histopathologically diagnosed primary liver carcinoma had their tumors surgically resected. Chronic HBV infection was present in the patients, and the patients were treatment-naive at sampling. Each fresh piece of tumor and adjacent tissue was cut in two, with one half stored in RNAlater at -80 degrees C and the other half sent for histology. The germline ends are 26 bases apart after V is trimmed by 9 bases and J by 2 bases. According to the germline V gene, CDR1 reads LGHNA and CDR2 reads YNFKEQ. Its CDR3 holds 17 amino acids, cysteine through phenylalanine. This entry keeps only the CDR3 DNA: 51 bases, framed from base 1. Regarding this clonotype: Its antigen is not yet known. No clone much larger than this one lies a single base away; base qualities are absent.

TCRbeta-specific cDNA was reverse-transcribed from approximately 500 ng total RNA using a constant-region primer and ProtoScript II reverse transcriptase. Construction of the TCRbeta libraries relied on three nested rounds of multiplex PCR, following a slightly modified ARM-PCR procedure. Each of the first two PCR rounds ran for around 9 cycles and used multiplex TRBV1-TRBV30 forward primers together with a Cbeta reverse primer. Sample barcodes and Illumina adapters were added in a final 25-cycle PCR with Deep VentR polymerase. Before sequencing, amplicons of 200-500 bp were purified from gel using a QIAquick gel extraction kit. TCRbeta amplicons were sequenced on an Illumina HiSeq 2500 with 250-bp paired-end reads. Under the source paper's analysis protocol: To recover full CDR3 sequences, reads were quality-trimmed using Trimmomatic v0.33 and paired reads were then merged using FLASH v1.2.11. MiGEC v1.2.1b assigned V, D and J germline segments to the rearranged TCRbeta sequences. Clonotype statistics and Shannon-Wiener diversity indices were calculated with VDJtools v1.0.0. Except for diversity analysis, only the 250 most abundant clonotypes of each sample were used in subsequent analyses to reduce sampling bias. TCRdb reprocessing: public reads trimmed at Q25 with fastp, clones called with MiXCR, in-frame beta chains kept. All rows with the same CDR3 protein become a single entry with the most common DNA and genes. The V and J calls reflect TCRdb's pipeline rather than the authors' work. This sample has about 100,000 distinct CDR3 sequences in its table, and 65% to 70% of those were observed once. Under 30% of the sample is in the top ten clones.

General findings and caveats noted by the study authors: Compared with blood, tumors had a significantly larger share of the repertoire taken up by the top 250 clones (p = 0.039). Bulk unsorted samples precluded comparing CD4+ and CD8+ T cell repertoires. The study included only five patients, and the authors note findings should be validated in a larger study. Only the TCR beta chain was sequenced, so true repertoire diversity is likely underestimated because unpaired alpha chains were not captured. Repertoire overlap was higher between tumor regions (mean about 35%) than tumor-adjacent (17%) or tumor-blood (about 15%) pairs, consistent with antigen-driven expansion.

The V and J segments used are TRBV4-2 and TRBJ2-7; no D segment can be confidently identified. Source material: tumor-adjacent normal liver tissue. This TCR was recovered from a man aged 35 to 55 with primary liver carcinoma and hepatitis B virus infection. The DNA sequence is given as TGTGCCAGTCCGAAGCTGCGAGTCCTGGAGTACACCTACGAGCAGTACTTC. Translated, it gives CASPKLRVLEYTYEQYF.